This is a list of T cell receptor beta chains from one sample in a study of blood T cell repertoires in COVID-19. Profiled with immunoSEQ multiplex PCR; TCRdb holds only in-frame clones, not every one. The sample has some 52,000 clones; roughly 91% are singletons. Sequencing was carried out using peripheral blood. Source of these receptors: a human donor in a cohort sampled during active COVID-19. CDR3s include the opening cysteine and the closing phenylalanine or tryptophan. The order of the fields is V gene, J gene, clone size, D gene, CDR3 protein, CDR3 DNA. The D gene is left open where the match is weak. Not all rows give a size; the values are once, few, many and, for expanded clones, a class.

>TRBV5-4|TRBJ2-3|NA|TRBD2
CASSPGGGGTDTQYF
TGTGCCAGCAGTCCGGGAGGGGGTGGGACAGATACGCAGTATTTT
>TRBV7-9|TRBJ2-1|NA|TRBD2
CASSLGMGGSNEQFF
TGTGCCAGCAGCTTAGGGATGGGCGGGAGCAATGAGCAGTTCTTC
>TRBV5-5|TRBJ1-1|NA|NA
CASSFVSGTEAFF
TGTGCCAGCAGCTTCGTTTCAGGAACTGAAGCTTTCTTT
>TRBV27|TRBJ2-3|NA|NA
CASSLEWGRYTDTQYF
TGTGCCAGCAGTTTAGAGTGGGGCCGGTACACAGATACGCAGTATTTT
>TRBV3-1/TRBV3-2|TRBJ2-1|NA|TRBD1
CASSQGVGQGAGYNEQFF
TGTGCCAGCAGCCAAGGTGTGGGACAGGGGGCCGGCTACAATGAGCAGTTCTTC
>TRBV9|TRBJ2-3|NA|TRBD2
CASSFSGRRVDTQYF
TGTGCCAGCAGCTTTAGCGGGAGACGGGTAGATACGCAGTATTTT
>TRBV5-6|TRBJ2-3|NA|TRBD2
CASSPLTSGRATDTQYF
TGTGCCAGCAGCCCCCTGACTAGCGGGAGGGCCACAGATACGCAGTATTTT
>TRBV7-9|TRBJ2-1|NA|NA
CASSLGPGNEQFF
TGTGCCAGCAGCTTGGGCCCAGGGAATGAGCAGTTCTTC
>TRBV7-3|TRBJ2-2|NA|NA
CASSLTRNTGELFF
TGTGCCAGCAGCTTAACGCGGAACACCGGGGAGCTGTTTTTT
>TRBV12-3/TRBV12-4|TRBJ1-1|NA|TRBD1
CASSNTGVTEAFF
TGTGCCAGCAGTAATACAGGGGTGACTGAAGCTTTCTTT
>TRBV28|TRBJ2-7|NA|NA
CASSPDSPAREQYF
TGTGCCAGCTCGCCGGACAGCCCAGCTCGCGAGCAGTACTTC
>TRBV27|TRBJ2-1|NA|NA
CASSLSGGVHEQFF
TGTGCCAGCAGTTTATCAGGGGGGGTCCATGAGCAGTTCTTC
>TRBV15|TRBJ1-3|once|NA
CATRQSSGNTIYF
TGTGCCACCAGACAGAGCTCTGGAAACACCATATATTTT
>TRBV19|TRBJ2-3|NA|NA
CASSPQADGDTQYF
TGTGCCAGTAGTCCCCAGGCCGACGGAGATACGCAGTATTTT
>TRBV5-1|TRBJ2-2|NA|TRBD2
CASSGSGSWYTGELFF
TGCGCCAGCAGTGGTAGCGGGAGCTGGTACACCGGGGAGCTGTTTTTT
>TRBV6-5|TRBJ1-1|NA|NA
CASSTNMNTEAFF
TGTGCCAGCTCAACGAACATGAACACTGAAGCTTTCTTT
>TRBV2|TRBJ2-1|NA|TRBD2
CASSKREADEQFF
TGTGCCAGCAGTAAGCGGGAGGCTGATGAGCAGTTCTTC
>TRBV12-3/TRBV12-4|TRBJ1-1|NA|NA
CASSLSKNTEAFF
TGTGCCAGCAGTTTATCCAAGAACACTGAAGCTTTCTTT
>TRBV19|TRBJ2-7|once|TRBD1
CASSQGAIRYEQYF
TGTGCCAGTAGTCAGGGGGCAATTCGATACGAGCAGTACTTC
>TRBV3-1/TRBV3-2|TRBJ1-1|NA|NA
CASSYMRNEAFF
TGTGCCAGCAGCTATATGAGGAATGAAGCTTTCTTT
>TRBV28|TRBJ2-1|once|NA
CASSLMEEVKYNEQFF
TGTGCCAGCAGTTTAATGGAAGAGGTAAAGTACAATGAGCAGTTCTTC